The 14 T cell receptor beta chains presented below share a single source sample, sequenced in a study of T cell responses to AZD1222 COVID-19 vaccine. Clones were read by immunoSEQ multiplex PCR, and TCRdb kept only the in-frame ones, dropping some. The profile covers about 200,000 clones, with over 85% appearing a single time and about 3.5% taken by the ten largest. The specimen comprised peripheral blood, sampled 28 days after the second dose of the MenACWY control vaccine. These receptors originate from an adult who received the MenACWY meningococcal vaccine as a control.

The J gene is TRBJ1-2, the V gene TRBV12-3 or TRBV12-4, with a weak D call TRBD1 (5 bases). V lost 6 bases to trimming and J lost 4 bases, with 12 bases between them. CDR3 length: 13 residues. For the CDR3, the DNA is TGTGCCAGCAGCTCCAGGGTACCCTATGGCTACACCTTC. Its translation: CASSSRVPYGYTF.

This clone appeared a single time. This chain joins TRBV10-3 and TRBJ1-2; tentative D call: TRBD1 (5 bases). Per germline, CDR1 ENHRY and CDR2 SYGVKD. V was cut by 8 bases and J by 3 bases, with 16 bases left in between. The CDR3 has 14 residues. CDR3 amino acids: CAIGSAGLDYGYTF. For the CDR3, the DNA is TGTGCCATCGGATCGGCAGGGCTTGACTATGGCTACACCTTC.

The chain recombines TRBV12-3 or TRBV12-4 with TRBJ2-1, with 7 bases matching TRBD2. This CDR3 has 13 amino acids. V gave up 5 bases and J gave up 7 bases; unmatched junction bases: 5. CDR3 DNA: TGTGCCAGCAGTCAGCGGGGACCAAATGAGCAGTTCTTC. Translating gives CASSQRGPNEQFF.

The chain links TRBV27 to TRBJ2-7; 8 bases are shared with TRBD1. Germline V gene sequence: CDR1 MNHEY, CDR2 SMNVEV (reference sequence). This CDR3 has 14 amino acids. V trimming: 3 bases; J trimming: 5 bases; junction bases outside the gene matches: 6. DNA of the CDR3: TGTGCCAGCAGTTTCCGGGACAGGAGGCACGAGCAGTACTTC. It specifies CASSFRDRRHEQYF.

CDR3 protein: CASSIKGQETQYF. The DNA of the CDR3 is TGTGCCAGTAGTATTAAAGGGCAGGAGACCCAGTACTTC. V usage is TRBV19 and J usage is TRBJ2-5; D remains unclear. Trimming took 3 bases from V and 5 from J, leaving 10 bases between them. The CDR3 sequence is 13 residues long. The V gene's germline CDR1 is LNHDA and CDR2 SQIVND (reference sequence).

J is TRBJ1-1 and V is TRBV7-3; no clear D gene. Germline V gene sequence: CDR1 SGHTA, CDR2 FQGTGA. The CDR3 extends over 14 amino acids. Deletions cut 2 bases from V and 3 bases from J, with 10 bases between. Written as DNA, the CDR3 is TGTGCCAGCAGCTTAGGCGGGCAGTACACTGAAGCTTTCTTT. Translated: CASSLGGQYTEAFF.

This clone was seen a few times. J is TRBJ1-5 and V is TRBV6-4; D is undetermined. Deletions cut 4 bases from V and 9 bases from J, with 16 bases between. The germline gives CDR1 MRHNA, CDR2 SNTAGT. The CDR3 has 14 residues. CDR3 sequence reads: CASSVEKGDLPQHF. DNA of the CDR3: TGTGCCAGCAGTGTGGAAAAGGGAGATCTGCCCCAGCATTTT.

The rearrangement joins TRBV9 to TRBJ1-3; 11 bases are shared with TRBD1. Germline CDR1 and CDR2: SGDLS and YYNGEE. This CDR3 is built from 16 residues. The V and J ends lost 3 bases and 4 bases, in that order; junction bases with no gene match: 6. The CDR3 spells CASSGTGGAEGNTIYF. The DNA of the CDR3 is TGTGCCAGCAGCGGGACAGGGGGCGCAGAAGGAAACACCATATATTTT.

CDR3 DNA: TGTGCCAGTAGTATAGAAGGGAGAGGGGCGTGGGAGACCCAGTACTTC. Protein: CASSIEGRGAWETQYF. The chain couples TRBV19 to TRBJ2-5, with D possibly being TRBD1 or TRBD2 (5 bases each). Trimming took off 0 bases at V and 5 bases at J, with 16 bases between the two ends. Germline CDR1 reads LNHDA; CDR2 reads SQIVND (reference sequence). The CDR3 extends over 16 amino acids.

The table lists this clone with a count of one. The chain uses TRBV6-2 or TRBV6-3 and TRBJ1-5; 8 bases fit TRBD1. The CDR3 sequence is 14 residues long. V gave up 5 bases and J gave up 5 bases; unmatched junction bases: 5. The germline V gene encodes CDR1 MNHEY and CDR2 SVGEGT. The DNA of the CDR3 is TGTGCCAGCAGTCGCGGACAGGGATATCAGCCCCAGCATTTT. Encoded protein: CASSRGQGYQPQHF.

The chain is built from TRBV7-2 and TRBJ2-7; D perhaps matches TRBD2 (5 bases). The V gene lost 0 bases and the J gene lost 0 bases, with 12 bases spanning the gap. Per germline, CDR1 SGHTA and CDR2 FQGNSA. This CDR3 comprises 16 residues. In DNA form, the CDR3 reads TGTGCCAGCAGCTTAGCGCTCGGGATTAGCTCCTACGAGCAGTACTTC. This gives the protein CASSLALGISSYEQYF.

The chain combines TRBV25-1 with TRBJ1-2, with 10 nucleotides matching TRBD1. Germline V lookup: CDR1 MGHDK, CDR2 SYGVNS. V dropped 4 bases and J dropped 7; count of bases not matched to a gene: 3. This CDR3 comprises 13 residues. CDR3 sequence: CASSGQGAVGYTF. CDR3 bases: TGTGCCAGCAGTGGACAGGGGGCGGTTGGCTACACCTTC.

This chain uses TRBV7-2 with TRBJ2-3; D is uncertain. This CDR3 comprises 14 residues. The V and J ends lost 3 bases and 2 bases respectively, with 9 bases between them. Per germline, CDR1 SGHTA and CDR2 FQGNSA. The CDR3 loop is CASSFGFTTDTQYF. The CDR3 DNA follows: TGTGCCAGCAGCTTTGGATTCACCACAGATACGCAGTATTTT.

The chain combines TRBV28 with TRBJ1-1; 8 bases match TRBD1. Germline V gene sequence: CDR1 MDHEN, CDR2 SYDVKM. The CDR3 length is 13 residues. J gave up 5 bases and V 8 bases, and 7 bases lay outside the gene matches. The CDR3 DNA is TGTGCCAGCCGCGACAGGGGAGAGACTGAAGCTTTCTTT. Its protein product is CASRDRGETEAFF.